This TCR beta chain was retrieved from a study of response to subunit inactivated influenza vaccine. The CDR3 has 16 amino acids. The germline CDR1 and CDR2 sequences are MDHEN and SYDVKM. TCRdb re-called the RT-PCR reads with MiXCR, one entry per CDR3 protein. This repertoire shows about 570,000 distinct CDR3 sequences, 11% found once; its top ten account for about 10%. This clonotype appeared a few times. An end of the junction differs from the germline gene, which may be a read error. This sample also appeared in a second study, on T cells expressing NK-cell markers. This second study notes: UMIs accompanied the 5'RACE template switching by which TCR beta cDNA was made. All TCR beta repertoires analysed originated from sorted CD3+CD56+NKG2C+, CD3+CD56+NKG2C- and CD3+CD56-NKG2C+ T cells. Once again these clonotypes came out on top in the CD3+CD56-NKG2C+ fraction of a few donors.

The sample in question was PBMCs from blood, obtained on the day of vaccination. The chain carries TRBV28 and TRBJ2-2; 12 bases align to TRBD2. The sequence came from a man between 50 and 59 years old who received an inactivated influenza vaccine. The CDR3 spells CARSFRLAGVTGELFF. CDR3 nucleotides: TGTGCCAGAAGTTTCCGACTAGCGGGAGTGACCGGGGAGCTGTTTTTT.